These T cell receptor beta chains were read from a single sample in a study of OX40 agonist ivuxolimab in advanced cancers. Assay used: immunoSEQ multiplex PCR; TCRdb lists only in-frame clones, some missing. The data show under 3,500 clones, with 92% seen just once and under 2% held by the top ten. The source was CD4+ or CD8+ T cells sorted from blood, collected in a trial of the OX40 agonist ivuxolimab. These receptors originate from an adult with an advanced solid tumor such as melanoma, head and neck, liver or kidney cancer. Both conserved end residues are part of each CDR3. A D gene is named only where the DNA matches it firmly. A row's size may be missing; if present it is once, few, many or a size class.

j_gene: TRBJ2-5; d_gene: -; abundance: -; v_gene: TRBV6-1; CDR3aa: CASRPWGQETQYF; CDR3nt: TGTGCCAGCAGGCCGTGGGGCCAAGAGACCCAGTACTTC
j_gene: TRBJ2-3; d_gene: -; abundance: once; v_gene: TRBV6-4; CDR3aa: CASDQVGVSTDTQYF; CDR3nt: TGTGCCAGCGACCAAGTAGGGGTTAGCACAGATACGCAGTATTTT
j_gene: TRBJ2-7; d_gene: -; abundance: -; v_gene: TRBV5-8; CDR3aa: CASSGETYEQYF; CDR3nt: TGTGCCAGCAGCGGAGAGACCTACGAGCAGTACTTC
j_gene: TRBJ2-1; d_gene: TRBD2; abundance: -; v_gene: TRBV30; CDR3aa: CAWNPLTSGGYNEQFF; CDR3nt: TGTGCCTGGAACCCCCTGACTAGCGGGGGCTACAATGAGCAGTTCTTC
j_gene: TRBJ1-2; d_gene: -; abundance: -; v_gene: TRBV7-2; CDR3aa: CASSLMGDGYTF; CDR3nt: TGTGCCAGCAGCTTAATGGGGGATGGCTACACCTTC
j_gene: TRBJ1-4; d_gene: -; abundance: -; v_gene: TRBV2; CDR3aa: CASSLLEKLFF; CDR3nt: TGTGCCAGCAGTCTTCTTGAAAAACTGTTTTTT
j_gene: TRBJ2-7; d_gene: -; abundance: -; v_gene: TRBV7-9; CDR3aa: CASGVGSLVLYEQYF; CDR3nt: TGTGCCAGCGGGGTTGGCAGCCTTGTACTCTACGAGCAGTACTTC
j_gene: TRBJ2-7; d_gene: TRBD1; abundance: few; v_gene: TRBV5-1; CDR3aa: CASRDRTGSSYEQYF; CDR3nt: TGCGCCAGCAGAGATCGGACAGGGAGTTCCTACGAGCAGTACTTC
j_gene: TRBJ2-5; d_gene: -; abundance: -; v_gene: TRBV5-4; CDR3aa: CASSLALTYGETQYF; CDR3nt: TGTGCCAGCAGCTTGGCCTTGACATATGGGGAGACCCAGTACTTC
j_gene: TRBJ1-1; d_gene: TRBD1; abundance: -; v_gene: TRBV5-1; CDR3aa: CASSLRPGQRVYRTEAFF; CDR3nt: TGCGCCAGCAGCTTGAGGCCGGGACAGAGAGTTTATCGCACTGAAGCTTTCTTT
j_gene: TRBJ2-2; d_gene: TRBD2; abundance: -; v_gene: TRBV18; CDR3aa: CASSPRGQRGAHGELFF; CDR3nt: TGTGCCAGCTCACCAAGAGGCCAGCGGGGGGCCCACGGGGAGCTGTTTTTT
j_gene: TRBJ1-2; d_gene: -; abundance: -; v_gene: TRBV6-6; CDR3aa: CASRRDYGYTF; CDR3nt: TGTGCCAGCCGTCGGGACTATGGCTACACCTTC
j_gene: TRBJ1-2; d_gene: TRBD1; abundance: -; v_gene: TRBV7-2; CDR3aa: CASTLSGTGLFLGYTF; CDR3nt: TGTGCCAGCACCCTGTCCGGGACAGGACTTTTTTTGGGCTACACCTTC
j_gene: TRBJ2-7; d_gene: -; abundance: -; v_gene: TRBV10-3; CDR3aa: CAISGMYEQYF; CDR3nt: TGTGCCATCAGTGGGATGTACGAGCAGTACTTC
j_gene: TRBJ2-5; d_gene: TRBD2; abundance: -; v_gene: TRBV9; CDR3aa: CASSGVAGGEETQYF; CDR3nt: TGTGCCAGCAGCGGAGTAGCGGGGGGTGAAGAGACCCAGTACTTC
j_gene: TRBJ2-3; d_gene: TRBD1; abundance: -; v_gene: TRBV5-1; CDR3aa: CASSGGQGPSDTQYF; CDR3nt: TGCGCCAGCAGCGGGGGACAGGGGCCCTCAGATACGCAGTATTTT
j_gene: TRBJ2-1; d_gene: -; abundance: -; v_gene: TRBV5-8; CDR3aa: CASSLDSTGEQFF; CDR3nt: TGTGCCAGCAGCTTGGACTCGACGGGTGAGCAGTTCTTC
j_gene: TRBJ2-7; d_gene: -; abundance: -; v_gene: TRBV7-2; CDR3aa: CASSLRNAGEQYF; CDR3nt: TGTGCCAGCAGCCTCCGGAACGCAGGTGAGCAGTACTTC
j_gene: TRBJ2-6; d_gene: -; abundance: -; v_gene: TRBV4-1; CDR3aa: CASSQEAGNLFSGANVLTF; CDR3nt: TGCGCCAGCAGCCAAGAGGCGGGGAACCTATTCTCTGGGGCCAACGTCCTGACTTTC
j_gene: TRBJ2-3; d_gene: TRBD2; abundance: -; v_gene: TRBV5-1; CDR3aa: CASSGASGGASADTQYF; CDR3nt: TGCGCCAGCAGCGGAGCTAGCGGGGGGGCCTCGGCAGATACGCAGTATTTT